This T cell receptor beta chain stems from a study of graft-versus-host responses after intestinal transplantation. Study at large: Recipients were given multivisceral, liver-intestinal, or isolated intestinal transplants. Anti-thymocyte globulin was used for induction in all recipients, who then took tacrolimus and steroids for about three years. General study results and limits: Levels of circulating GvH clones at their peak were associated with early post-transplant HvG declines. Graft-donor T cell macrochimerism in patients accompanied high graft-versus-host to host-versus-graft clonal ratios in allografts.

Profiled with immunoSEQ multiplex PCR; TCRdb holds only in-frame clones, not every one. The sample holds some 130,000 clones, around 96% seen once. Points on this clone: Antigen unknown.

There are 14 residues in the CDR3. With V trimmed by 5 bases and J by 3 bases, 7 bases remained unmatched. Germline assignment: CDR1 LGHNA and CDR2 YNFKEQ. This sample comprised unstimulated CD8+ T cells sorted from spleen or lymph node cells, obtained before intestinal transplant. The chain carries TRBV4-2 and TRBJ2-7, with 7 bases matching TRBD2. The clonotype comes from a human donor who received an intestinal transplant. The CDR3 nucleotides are TGTGCCAGCAGCAACTTGGCGGGAGACTACGAGCAGTACTTC. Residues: CASSNLAGDYEQYF.